One and the same sample provided the 28 T cell receptor beta chains below, sequenced in a study of T cell responses to AZD1222 COVID-19 vaccine. The repertoire was sequenced with immunoSEQ multiplex PCR; TCRdb's copy has only in-frame clones and lacks some. The sample has about 89,000 clones, approximately 89% seen once. The starting material was peripheral blood, obtained on day 0 of MenACWY control vaccination. The receptor set was obtained from an adult in good health.

The rearrangement links TRBV12-3 or TRBV12-4 to TRBJ1-1; D might be TRBD1 (5 bases). The CDR3 length is 13 residues. Trimming removed 4 bases at V and 4 bases at J, with 10 bases between. The chain's CDR3 is CASSWGVSTEAFF. The CDR3 bases are TGTGCCAGCAGTTGGGGGGTTTCCACTGAAGCTTTCTTT.

The chain uses TRBV20-1 and TRBJ1-1; D unresolved. CDR3 size: 11 residues. Germline-derived CDR1 and CDR2 are DFQATT and SNEGSKA (reference sequence). Trimming took 3 bases from V and 6 from J, leaving 8 bases between them. This chain's CDR3 is CSARVYAEAFF. Written as DNA, the CDR3 is TGCAGTGCTAGGGTTTACGCTGAAGCTTTCTTT.

This clone was seen a single time. The J gene is TRBJ2-7, the V gene TRBV4-2, with 9 positions matching TRBD2. Germline V gene sequence: CDR1 LGHNA, CDR2 YNFKEQ. The length of the CDR3 is 16 residues. Unmatched junction bases numbered 6, after V lost 2 bases and J lost 1 base. In DNA, the CDR3 is TGTGCCAGCAGCCAATACCCTAGCGGGGTTTCCTACGAGCAGTACTTC. Translation gives CASSQYPSGVSYEQYF.

The gene calls are TRBV5-1 and TRBJ1-1; possibly TRBD1 for D (6 bases). Germline V CDR1 and CDR2: SGHRS, YFSETQ. This CDR3 is built from 16 residues. Trimming stripped 0 bases from V and 0 bases from J, with 12 bases between. DNA of the CDR3: TGCGCCAGCAGCTTGGAGGGGGGTAGAGTGAACACTGAAGCTTTCTTT. It translates to CASSLEGGRVNTEAFF.

This clone appeared a single time. The rearrangement joins TRBV7-6 to TRBJ2-7; 12 bases are shared with TRBD1. Trimming took 5 bases from V and 0 from J; bases not matched to a gene: 5. The CDR3 contains 16 residues. CDR1 and CDR2 (germline): SGHVS, FNYEAQ. The CDR3 loop is CASSPGQGASSYEQYF. CDR3 bases: TGTGCCAGCAGCCCGGGACAGGGGGCGAGCTCCTACGAGCAGTACTTC.

The chain is built from TRBV6-5 and TRBJ1-1, with D possibly TRBD1 on 6 matching bases. Trimming removed 6 bases from V and 0 bases from J, with 8 bases in between. Germline V gene lookup returns CDR1 MNHEY and CDR2 SVGAGI. This CDR3 comprises 13 residues. The CDR3 DNA is TGTGCCAGCAGACGACAGGTGAACACTGAAGCTTTCTTT. It encodes CASRRQVNTEAFF.

This chain connects TRBV14 to TRBJ1-3; D is unresolved. Germline V gene sequence: CDR1 SGHDN, CDR2 FVKESK. V was shortened by 1 base and J by 0 bases, with 7 bases between the two germline ends. This CDR3 is 15 amino acids long. This CDR3 reads CASSQVGLSGNTIYF. For the CDR3, the DNA is TGTGCCAGCAGCCAAGTCGGGCTCTCTGGAAACACCATATATTTT.

J is TRBJ1-2 and V is TRBV7-2; D not resolved. Germline CDR1 reads SGHTA; CDR2 reads FQGNSA. Trimming left V 4 bases short and J 8 bases short, with 14 bases between. This CDR3 comprises 13 residues. The CDR3 loop reads CASSSYSANGYTF. CDR3 bases: TGTGCCAGCAGCTCTTATTCTGCGAACGGCTACACCTTC.

This chain uses TRBV6-5 with TRBJ1-5; D may be TRBD1 (5 bases). This CDR3 spans 15 amino acids. Germline loops: CDR1 MNHEY, CDR2 SVGAGI. V was pared by 7 bases and J by 1 base, with 14 bases between. The CDR3 here is CASTLSRTSNQPQHF. For the CDR3, the DNA is TGTGCCAGCACCTTAAGTCGGACAAGCAATCAGCCCCAGCATTTT.

The chain couples TRBV6-2 or TRBV6-3 to TRBJ2-3, with 7 bases matching TRBD1. CDR3 length: 15 residues. Trimming at V came to 5 bases and at J to 7 bases, leaving 12 bases not matched to a gene. Germline CDR1 and CDR2: MNHEY and SVGEGT. The CDR3 DNA reads TGTGCCAGCAGTGACTACAGGGGCCCTCCTTATACGCAGTATTTT. This translates into CASSDYRGPPYTQYF.

The genes are TRBV28 and TRBJ1-5, with 7 nucleotides matching TRBD1. This CDR3 is built from 14 residues. The trim removed 10 bases at V and 4 bases at J, leaving 10 bases unmatched. The germline V gene encodes CDR1 MDHEN and CDR2 SYDVKM. The CDR3 nucleotides read TGTGCCACCGCAATACAGGGGCCTAATCAGCCCCAGCATTTT. It translates to CATAIQGPNQPQHF.

The chain uses TRBV28 and TRBJ1-5, with 9 positions matching TRBD1. The CDR3 has 19 residues. CDR1 and CDR2 from the germline V gene are MDHEN and SYDVKM. V gave up 1 base and J gave up 4 bases; unmatched junction bases: 14. The CDR3 region is CASSLSSTLGQGLNQPQHF. DNA for the CDR3: TGTGCCAGCAGTTTATCCTCCACATTAGGACAGGGGTTAAATCAGCCCCAGCATTTT. The full variable domain, completed using reference TRBV28 and TRBJ1-5, is DVKVTQSSRYLVKRTGEKVFLECVQDMDHENMFWYRQDPGLGLRLIYFSYDVKMKEKGDIPEGYSVSREKKERFSLILESASTNQTSMYLCASSLSSTLGQGLNQPQHFGDGTRLSIL.

This clone turned up a few times. V usage is TRBV10-2 and J usage is TRBJ2-7; D gene unclear. Trimming pared 4 bases from V and 7 bases from J, leaving 14 bases between. The CDR3 has 13 amino acids. In germline, CDR1 is WSHSY, CDR2 SAAADI. The CDR3 sequence: CASSVRLATEQYF. The CDR3 DNA reads as TGCGCCAGCAGTGTCCGACTTGCCACGGAGCAGTACTTC.

This chain connects TRBV28 to TRBJ1-6; a possible D gene is TRBD1 (5 bases). In germline, CDR1 is MDHEN, CDR2 SYDVKM. The CDR3 is made up of 14 amino acids. V lost 3 bases and J 6 bases, leaving 9 bases between the germline ends. CDR3 in amino acids: CASSLLGANSPLHF. For the CDR3, the DNA is TGTGCCAGCAGTTTGCTCGGGGCTAATTCACCCCTCCACTTT. The whole variable domain, remainder taken from reference TRBV28 and TRBJ1-6, is DVKVTQSSRYLVKRTGEKVFLECVQDMDHENMFWYRQDPGLGLRLIYFSYDVKMKEKGDIPEGYSVSREKKERFSLILESASTNQTSMYLCASSLLGANSPLHFGNGTRLTVT.

This clone was counted a single time. This rearrangement joins TRBV5-5 to TRBJ2-2; D gene uncertain. The CDR3 sequence is 16 residues long. Trimming took off 2 bases at V and 0 bases at J, with 11 bases between the two ends. Germline values: CDR1 SGHKS, CDR2 YYEKEE (reference sequence). CDR3 sequence (DNA): TGTGCCAGCAGCTTTATACTGAACTCGAACACCGGGGAGCTGTTTTTT. Protein sequence: CASSFILNSNTGELFF.

The gene calls are TRBV28 and TRBJ1-4, with TRBD1 identical over 7 bases. The CDR3 runs to 15 residues. J lost 4 bases, V lost 5 bases, and 7 bases had no gene match. Germline V gene sequence: CDR1 MDHEN, CDR2 SYDVKM. The DNA for the CDR3 is TGTGCCAGCAGTCGAGGGGACAGCTATAATGAAAAACTGTTTTTT. Translating it yields CASSRGDSYNEKLFF. Drawing the rest from reference TRBV28 and TRBJ1-4, the complete variable domain is DVKVTQSSRYLVKRTGEKVFLECVQDMDHENMFWYRQDPGLGLRLIYFSYDVKMKEKGDIPEGYSVSREKKERFSLILESASTNQTSMYLCASSRGDSYNEKLFFGSGTQLSVL.

The V call is TRBV5-1, the J call TRBJ2-7; D gene unclear. Trimming took off 4 bases at V and 5 bases at J, with 13 bases between the two ends. The CDR3 runs 13 residues. CDR1 and CDR2 (germline): SGHRS, YFSETQ. The CDR3 loop reads CASSPPGGNEQYF. CDR3 sequence (DNA): TGCGCCAGCAGCCCCCCGGGTGGGAACGAGCAGTACTTC.

The gene calls are TRBV9 and TRBJ2-6, with D unclear. There are 15 residues in the CDR3. The V and J ends lost 0 bases and 0 bases respectively, with 4 bases between them. Germline CDR1 reads SGDLS; CDR2 reads YYNGEE. The CDR3 region is CASSVGFSGANVLTF. As DNA, the CDR3 is TGTGCCAGCAGCGTAGGGTTCTCTGGGGCCAACGTCCTGACTTTC.

The chain recombines TRBV11-2 with TRBJ2-1; D not resolved. CDR1 SGHAT and CDR2 FQNNGV come from the germline V gene. Trimming took off 2 bases at V and 9 bases at J, with 14 bases between the two ends. The CDR3 spans 14 residues. The DNA for the CDR3 is TGTGCCAGCAGCTTACAGGTGTCCGATGGTGAGCAGTTCTTC. Translation gives CASSLQVSDGEQFF. The full variable domain, in which reference TRBV11-2 and TRBJ2-1 provide the parts outside the CDR3, is EAGVAQSPRYKIIEKRQSVAFWCNPISGHATLYWYQQILGQGPKLLIQFQNNGVVDDSQLPKDRFSAERLKGVDSTLKIQPAKLEDSAVYLCASSLQVSDGEQFFGPGTRLTVL.

The chain is built from TRBV6-5 and TRBJ2-1, with 12 bases lining up with TRBD2. This CDR3 is 16 amino acids long. Germline V gives CDR1 MNHEY, CDR2 SVGAGI. V was clipped by 4 bases and J by 6 bases; unmatched bases: 7. This CDR3 is CASSLGLAGPTNEQFF. The CDR3 nucleotides are TGTGCCAGCAGTTTAGGACTAGCGGGGCCCACCAATGAGCAGTTCTTC.

V and J are TRBV23-1 and TRBJ2-1; 7 nucleotides align to TRBD1. TRBV23-1 belongs to the ORF category, with a function that is uncertain. The CDR3 extends over 15 amino acids. J lost 8 bases, V lost 0 bases, and 7 bases had no gene match. As DNA, the CDR3 is TGCGCCAGCAGTCAATCAACAGGGGATATGCATGAGCAGTTCTTC. Protein: CASSQSTGDMHEQFF.

The chain couples TRBV6-5 to TRBJ2-1; 9 nucleotides align to TRBD1. Trimming cost V 8 bases and J 6 bases; bases outside gene matches: 5. Germline V gene lookup returns CDR1 MNHEY and CDR2 SVGAGI. The CDR3 has 13 amino acids. The chain's CDR3 is CASFLTGGNEQFF. The CDR3 nucleotides read TGTGCCAGCTTCTTGACAGGGGGCAATGAGCAGTTCTTC.

This clone was seen only a few times. This chain joins TRBV20-1 and TRBJ1-4, with D unclear. In germline, CDR1 is DFQATT, CDR2 SNEGSKA (reference sequence). V lost 3 bases to trimming and J lost 3 bases, with 11 bases between them. This CDR3 has 14 residues. The CDR3, as DNA: TGCAGTGCTAGTCCGAGGTCAGCTAATGAAAAACTGTTTTTT. It yields the protein CSASPRSANEKLFF.

This clone was counted a few times. Written as DNA, the CDR3 is TGTGCCAGCAGGTTTTCTCGGGTCTACAATGAGCAGTTCTTC. This codes for CASRFSRVYNEQFF. The rearrangement joins TRBV2 to TRBJ2-1; D is ambiguous. This CDR3 has 14 residues. Trimming pared 6 bases from V and 3 bases from J, leaving 12 bases between. The V gene's germline CDR1 is SNHLY and CDR2 FYNNEI.

V and J are TRBV2 and TRBJ1-6; D gene unclear. The germline CDR1 and CDR2 sequences are SNHLY and FYNNEI. This CDR3 has 16 residues. The V end was cut by 4 bases, the J end by 2 bases, with 12 bases between. The CDR3 spells CASSADPGTYNSPLHF. CDR3 DNA: TGTGCCAGCAGTGCGGATCCGGGAACCTATAATTCACCCCTCCACTTT.

This clone was seen just once. The chain joins TRBV5-6 to TRBJ2-7, with D maybe TRBD2 (7 bases). The V and J ends lost 4 bases and 1 base respectively, with 15 bases between them. The CDR3 is 15 residues long. Germline V gives CDR1 SGHDT, CDR2 YYEEEE. The CDR3 sequence is CASSQRGASSYEQYF. For the CDR3, the DNA is TGTGCCAGCAGCCAACGGGGGGCGTCTTCCTACGAGCAGTACTTC.

The chain uses TRBV23-1 and TRBJ1-6, with TRBD1 matching 8 bases. TRBV23-1 counts as an open reading frame of uncertain function. V trimming: 3 bases; J trimming: 1 base; junction bases outside the gene matches: 5. This CDR3 comprises 17 residues. DNA of the CDR3: TGCGCCAGCAGTCAGAGAGACAGGGGATCCTATAATTCACCCCTCCACTTT. Translating gives CASSQRDRGSYNSPLHF.

The rearrangement uses TRBV3-1 (or the pseudogene TRBV3-2) and TRBJ2-7; the D is unclear. V dropped 0 bases and J dropped 2 bases, with 2 bases sitting between them. This CDR3 is built from 12 residues. Germline V CDR1 and CDR2: LGHDT, YNNKEL (reference sequence). CDR3 in DNA: TGTGCCAGCAGCCAAGATGCCTACGAGCAGTACTTC. Protein: CASSQDAYEQYF.